This TCR beta chain derives from a study of CD8 T cells in Susac syndrome. The RNA input was roughly 0.45 to 1 ug, and it was reverse transcribed with random hexamers. TCR beta CDR3 was amplified by immunoSEQ covering 54 Vbeta and 13 Jbeta. TCRdb re-called the immunoSEQ multiplex PCR reads with MiXCR, one entry per CDR3 protein. The sample contains about 80,000 distinct CDR3 sequences, roughly 93% of which appear only once. Germline CDR1 SGHDN, CDR2 FVKESK. V dropped 4 bases and J dropped 1; count of bases not matched to a gene: 3. The CDR3 length is 15 residues. Peripheral blood CD8+ and CD4+ T cells were profiled by TCR beta sequencing. Healthy donors formed controls matched for age and sex. Negative isolation yielded CD8+ and CD4+ T cells; FACS enriched TEMRA cells.

Material: CD8+ T cells from PBMCs. This sequence was found in a human donor in good health. The chain recombines TRBV14 with TRBJ2-2, with 7 bases aligning to TRBD1. CDR3 DNA sequence: TGTGCCAGCAGCCTCCGGGACAGGAACACCGGGGAGCTGTTTTTT. As protein: CASSLRDRNTGELFF.